Listed here is a single T cell receptor (beta chain). RNA extraction was followed by reverse transcription into cDNA, which acted as the sequencing template. Clones were read by immunoSEQ multiplex PCR, and TCRdb kept only the in-frame ones, dropping some. The sample consists of under 250,000 clones, approximately 61% of them appearing once. CDR3 length: 14 residues. From germline, CDR1 is SEHNR and CDR2 FQNEAQ (reference sequence). V gave up 5 bases and J gave up 4 bases; unmatched junction bases: 7. This specimen belongs to a study of CD8+ T cells in alopecia areata. Researchers took lesional scalp punch biopsies and peripheral blood from people who were alopecia areata patients.

The source material was CD4+ T cells sorted from blood, sampled at week 0. The chain employs TRBV7-9 and TRBJ1-2; 7 bases align to TRBD1. The source of this sequence is a human donor with alopecia areata. This CDR3 is CASSKTGSPYGYTF. Written as DNA, the CDR3 is TGTGCCAGCAGCAAGACAGGGTCCCCCTATGGCTACACCTTC. Full variable domain (outside the CDR3, taken from reference TRBV7-9 and TRBJ1-2): DTGVSQNPRHKITKRGQNVTFRCDPISEHNRLYWYRQTLGQGPEFLTYFQNEAQLEKSRLLSDRFSAERPKGSFSTLEIQRTEQGDSAMYLCASSKTGSPYGYTFGSGTRLTVV.